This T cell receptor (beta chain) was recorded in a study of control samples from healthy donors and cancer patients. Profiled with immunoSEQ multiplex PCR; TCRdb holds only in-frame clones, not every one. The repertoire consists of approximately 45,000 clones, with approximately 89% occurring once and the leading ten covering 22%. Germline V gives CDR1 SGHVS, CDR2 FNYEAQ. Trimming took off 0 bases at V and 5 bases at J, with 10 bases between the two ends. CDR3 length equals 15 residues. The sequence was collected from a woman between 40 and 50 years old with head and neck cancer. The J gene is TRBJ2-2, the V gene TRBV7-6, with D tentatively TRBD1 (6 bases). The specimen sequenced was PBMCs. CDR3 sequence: CASSLADSQTGELFF. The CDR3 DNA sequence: TGTGCCAGCAGCTTAGCGGACAGCCAAACCGGGGAGCTGTTTTTT. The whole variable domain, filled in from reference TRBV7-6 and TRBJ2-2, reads GAGVSQSPRYKVTKRGQDVALRCDPISGHVSLYWYRQALGQGPEFLTYFNYEAQQDKSGLPNDRFSAERPEGSISTLTIQRTEQRDSAMYRCASSLADSQTGELFFGEGSRLTVL.